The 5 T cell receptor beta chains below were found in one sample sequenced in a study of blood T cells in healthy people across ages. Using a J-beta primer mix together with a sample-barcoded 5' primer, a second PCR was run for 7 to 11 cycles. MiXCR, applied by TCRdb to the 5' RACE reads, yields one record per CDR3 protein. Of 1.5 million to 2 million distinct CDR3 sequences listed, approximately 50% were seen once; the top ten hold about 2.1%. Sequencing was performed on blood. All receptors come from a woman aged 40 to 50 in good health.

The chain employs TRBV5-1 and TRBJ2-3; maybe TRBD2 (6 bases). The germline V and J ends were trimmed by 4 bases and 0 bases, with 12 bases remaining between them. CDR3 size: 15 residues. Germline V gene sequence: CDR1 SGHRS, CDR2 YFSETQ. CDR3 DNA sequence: TGCGCCAGCAGCGCTAATAGCGGTAGCACAGATACGCAGTATTTT. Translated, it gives CASSANSGSTDTQYF.

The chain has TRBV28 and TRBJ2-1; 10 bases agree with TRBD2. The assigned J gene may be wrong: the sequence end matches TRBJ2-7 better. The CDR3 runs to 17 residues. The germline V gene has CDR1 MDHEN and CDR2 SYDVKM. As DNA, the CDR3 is TGTGCCAGCAGTTTCCATGGACTAGCGGACTCCTACAATGAGCAGTACTTC. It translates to CASSFHGLADSYNEQYF.

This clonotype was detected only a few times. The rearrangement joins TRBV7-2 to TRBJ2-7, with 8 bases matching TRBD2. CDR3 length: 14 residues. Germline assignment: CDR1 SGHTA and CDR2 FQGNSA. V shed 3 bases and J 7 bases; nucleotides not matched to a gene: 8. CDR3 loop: CASSFGGVLDEQYF. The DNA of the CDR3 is TGTGCCAGCAGCTTCGGGGGGGTACTGGATGAGCAGTACTTC. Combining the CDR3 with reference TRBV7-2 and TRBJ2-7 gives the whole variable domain GAGVSQSPSNKVTEKGKDVELRCDPISGHTALYWYRQSLGQGLEFLIYFQGNSAPDKSGLPSDRFSAERTGGSVSTLTIQRTQQEDSAVYLCASSFGGVLDEQYFGPGTRLTVT.

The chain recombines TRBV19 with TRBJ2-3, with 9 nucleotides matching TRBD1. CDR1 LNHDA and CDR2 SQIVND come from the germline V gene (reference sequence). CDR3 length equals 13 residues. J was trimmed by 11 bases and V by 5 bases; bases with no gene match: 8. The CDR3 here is CASSLGDREKQYF. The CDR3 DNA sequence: TGTGCCAGTAGTTTAGGGGACAGGGAGAAGCAGTATTTT.

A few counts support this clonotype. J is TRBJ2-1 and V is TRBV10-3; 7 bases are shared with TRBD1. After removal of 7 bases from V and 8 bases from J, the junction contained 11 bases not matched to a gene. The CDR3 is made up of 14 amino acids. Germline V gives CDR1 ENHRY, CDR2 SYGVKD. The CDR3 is CAIKETGNYDEQFF. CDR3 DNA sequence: TGTGCCATCAAAGAGACAGGGAATTATGATGAGCAGTTCTTC.